This T cell receptor beta chain is from a study of blood T cell repertoires in COVID-19 (dated by TCRdb to the early 2020s). Describing the broader study: Samples from collaborators originated in the United States, Italy and Spain and spanned both the acute and convalescent phases of COVID-19. The dataset comprised deeply sampled blood TCRbeta repertoires from subjects exposed to, actively infected with, or recovered from COVID-19. The prospective study material was composed of cDNA or gDNA derived from T cells, B-cell-depleted T cells, or PBMCs. Samples came from the ongoing ImmuneRACE study (first 160 participants) plus 1,254 subjects from 6 global collaborators. The sample metadata nearly always contained a de-identified subject ID, COVID-19 status, age in years and sex. The repertoires were made available in a free public database intended to serve as a resource for research on the immune response to SARS-CoV-2. HLA class I and class II types, where available, came from metadata supplied by the sample provider rather than from assay-based typing.

Each collaborating institution followed its own protocols to collect whole blood in K2EDTA tubes. For TCRbeta analysis, collaborators shipped samples in one of three forms: frozen whole blood, isolated PBMCs, or DNA extracted from either of those sample types. The immunoSEQ Assay, a bias-controlled multiplex PCR, was used to amplify TCRbeta CDR3 regions from genomic DNA. The authors' analysis ran thus. Within the assay, amplification of reference gene primers was used to estimate how many nucleated cells each sample contained. To quantify the absolute abundance of each unique TCRbeta CDR3 rearrangement, sequence reads were collapsed and filtered. For each sample, productive Simpson clonality was calculated as the square root of Simpson's diversity index over productive rearrangements. The table comes from immuneACCESS by way of TCRdb, which keeps in-frame sequences with V and J called. Part of the clones is missing from these tables; in studies checked, under half for an unresolved V gene and the rest for unknown reasons. V and J calls and clone size are those listed in that table; D and trimming were worked out from the DNA. The sample table records about 110,000 clones; almost 80% of these occur just once. More than 15% of the sample belongs to the ten largest clones.

About this clone: Its cognate antigen has yet to be identified. No much larger clone exists at a distance of one base, and base qualities are not known.

Study-wide findings and limitations: How much clinical and demographic metadata was included differed by source and by participant, and the metadata was provided uncurated.

Including cysteine and phenylalanine, the CDR3 has 17 amino acids. The retained sequence is limited to the CDR3, 51 bases, with the frame set at the first base. CDR1 and CDR2 were assigned from the germline V gene as MGHRA and YSYEKL. Germline trimming amounts to 3 bases on V and 7 bases on J, with 7 as the count of junction bases outside the gene matches. The source of this sequence is a woman older than 75 with active or convalescent COVID-19. The rearranged segments are TRBV4-1 and TRBJ2-1, and TRBD2 matches 15 of the central bases. Sequencing was carried out using peripheral blood. The CDR3 in this case is CASSQIGLAGGGNEQFF. In nucleotides, the sequence is TGCGCCAGCAGCCAGATCGGACTAGCGGGAGGGGGGAATGAGCAGTTCTTC.